The subject of this entry is one TCR beta chain. This sample was included in a study of blood T cell repertoires in COVID-19. Turning to the study itself: Samples came from the United States, Italy and Spain, spanning acute and convalescent COVID-19. PBMCs, B-cell-depleted T cells, or T cells provided the cDNA or gDNA that made up the material.

In the original analysis: Amplification of reference gene primers was used by the study to estimate nucleated cell counts. Sequencing was performed with immunoSEQ multiplex PCR; in TCRdb, only in-frame clones are kept and a portion is missing. Clonal size and the V and J genes are those of that table, whereas D and trimming came from the DNA. The profile shows 64,000 or so clones, around 86% of them singletons. Germline assignment: CDR1 SGHTA and CDR2 FQGNSA. CDR3 length: 12 residues. Trimming stripped 3 bases from V and 3 bases from J, with 5 bases between. Sequencing was done on a sample of peripheral blood. This sequence was found in a human donor in a cohort sampled during active COVID-19. The chain combines TRBV7-2 with TRBJ1-1; D is unresolved. The CDR3 sequence is CASSLSYTEAFF. DNA of the CDR3: TGTGCCAGCAGCTTGTCATACACTGAAGCTTTCTTT. The complete variable domain, with remaining parts taken from reference TRBV7-2 and TRBJ1-1, reads GAGVSQSPSNKVTEKGKDVELRCDPISGHTALYWYRQSLGQGLEFLIYFQGNSAPDKSGLPSDRFSAERTGGSVSTLTIQRTQQEDSAVYLCASSLSYTEAFFGQGTRLTVV.